The source of this T cell receptor beta chain is a study of radiation and T cells in renal cell carcinoma. Study-level points and caveats: Irradiated tumors held more dominant CDR3 motifs than control tumors. In nephrectomy-only tumors, top 100 clonotypes averaged roughly 43%, versus around 50% irradiated.

Notes on this clone: What it binds is unknown.

Specified treatment: treatment-naive control, cytoreductive nephrectomy. Control samples are tumors resected by cytoreductive nephrectomy without prior radiation. The tumor was a clear cell renal cell carcinoma. TCRdb's copy holds only in-frame clones and misses some; the assay was immunoSEQ multiplex PCR. The table has 7,500 to 10,000 clones, 55% to 70% seen once. CDR3 length: 12 residues. Germline CDR1 reads SGHNT; CDR2 reads YYREEE (reference sequence). V dropped 0 bases and J dropped 10 bases, with 8 bases sitting between them. The specimen comprised tumor tissue, sampled from a patient whose treatment was nephrectomy without radiotherapy. The receptor was derived from a man in his sixties with renal cell carcinoma. This rearrangement joins TRBV5-4 to TRBJ2-1; D is ambiguous. The CDR3 coding sequence is TGTGCCAGCAGCTTGGATTCCTCCGAGCAGTTCTTC. Translating gives CASSLDSSEQFF.